This is a list of T cell receptor beta chains from one sample in a study of T cells in Graves' hyperthyroidism and ophthalmopathy. TCRdb fed the multiplex PCR reads into MiXCR, producing one record per CDR3 protein. The sample includes approximately 400,000 distinct CDR3 sequences, approximately 15% of them seen just once. Sequenced: blood. Every receptor here comes from a woman aged 25 to 45 with Graves' hyperthyroidism. Both conserved end residues are part of each CDR3. A D gene is named only where the DNA matches it firmly. Expanded clones are given a class, and other clones once, few, many or no size at all.

len,j_gene,v_gene,abundance,d_gene,CDR3aa,CDR3nt
20,TRBJ2-7,TRBV7-2,.,.,CASSLDAVGPTGKSSYEQYF,TGTGCCAGCAGCTTAGACGCCGTTGGACCCACCGGTAAAAGCTCCTACGAGCAGTACTTC
16,TRBJ1-2,TRBV28,many,.,CASSLSGGGVNYGYTF,TGTGCCAGCAGTTTATCTGGGGGGGGGGTCAACTATGGCTACACCTTC
16,TRBJ2-6,TRBV28,many,.,CASEAGALGGANVLTF,TGTGCCAGCGAGGCAGGGGCCCTTGGTGGGGCCAACGTCCTGACTTTC
14,TRBJ1-6,TRBV12-3/TRBV12-4,many,TRBD1,CASSLQGAVSPLHF,TGTGCCAGCAGTTTACAGGGGGCTGTGTCACCCCTCCACTTT
12,TRBJ1-1,TRBV28,many,TRBD1,CASRNSNRGHFF,TGTGCCAGCAGGAACTCCAACAGGGGGCATTTCTTT
15,TRBJ1-2,TRBV11-2,many,TRBD1,CASSPLQGANYGYTF,TGTGCCAGCAGCCCACTCCAGGGGGCTAACTATGGCTACACCTTC
18,TRBJ2-1,TRBV4-1,few,TRBD2,CASSQERRLAGSYNEQFF,TGCGCCAGCAGCCAAGAACGGCGACTAGCGGGTTCCTACAATGAGCAGTTCTTC
15,TRBJ1-4,TRBV18,many,.,CASSPLQGLDEKLFF,TGTGCCAGCTCACCCCTACAGGGTTTAGATGAAAAACTGTTTTTT
11,TRBJ1-1,TRBV6-1,.,TRBD1,CASAAQGTFFF,TGTGCCAGCGCAGCACAGGGGACTTTTTTCTTT
16,TRBJ1-1,TRBV12-3/TRBV12-4,few,TRBD1,CASRRGQGALNTEAFF,TGTGCCAGCAGGCGGGGACAGGGAGCCCTGAACACTGAAGCTTTCTTT
15,TRBJ2-2,TRBV20-1,many,.,CSAIRPAGKTGELFF,TGCAGTGCTATTAGGCCGGCAGGGAAAACCGGGGAGCTGTTTTTT